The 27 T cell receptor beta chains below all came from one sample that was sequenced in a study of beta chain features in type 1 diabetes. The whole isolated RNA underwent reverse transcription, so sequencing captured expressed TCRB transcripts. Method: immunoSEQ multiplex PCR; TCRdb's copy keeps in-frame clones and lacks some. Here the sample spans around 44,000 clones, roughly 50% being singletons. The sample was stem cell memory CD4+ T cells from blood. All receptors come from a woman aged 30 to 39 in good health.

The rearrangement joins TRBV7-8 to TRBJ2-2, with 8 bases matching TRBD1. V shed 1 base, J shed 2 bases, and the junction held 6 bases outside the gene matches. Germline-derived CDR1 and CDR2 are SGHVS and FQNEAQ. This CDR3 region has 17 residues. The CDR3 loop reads CASSLVGQGVNTGELFF. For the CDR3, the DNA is TGTGCCAGCAGCTTAGTCGGACAGGGAGTTAACACCGGGGAGCTGTTTTTT.

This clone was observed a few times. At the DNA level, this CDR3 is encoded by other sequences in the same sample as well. Here the CDR3 reads CASSQGETGTNEKLFF. As DNA, the CDR3 is TGCGCCAGCAGCCAAGGGGAGACAGGAACTAATGAAAAACTGTTTTTT. This chain links TRBV4-3 with TRBJ1-4, with a tentative D call TRBD1 (6 bases). Germline V gene sequence: CDR1 LGHNA, CDR2 YSLEER. The CDR3 has 16 amino acids. Trimming pared 1 base from V and 1 base from J, leaving 10 bases between.

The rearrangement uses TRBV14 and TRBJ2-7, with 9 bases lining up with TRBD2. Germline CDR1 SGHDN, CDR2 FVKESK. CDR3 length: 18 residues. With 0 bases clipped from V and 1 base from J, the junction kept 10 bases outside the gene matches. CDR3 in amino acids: CASSQDRLAEWDSYEQYF. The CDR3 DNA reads TGTGCCAGCAGCCAAGATCGACTAGCGGAATGGGATTCCTACGAGCAGTACTTC.

The CDR3 nucleotides read TGCGCCAGCAGCCAAGTGAAGGGGACAGGGTACGGTCAAGGCTACACCTTC. This encodes CASSQVKGTGYGQGYTF. The V gene is TRBV4-3, the J gene TRBJ1-2, with TRBD1 identical over 9 bases. CDR3 length equals 17 residues. The V segment lost 1 base and the J segment 8 bases; nucleotides outside the gene matches: 14. Germline CDR1 and CDR2: LGHNA and YSLEER.

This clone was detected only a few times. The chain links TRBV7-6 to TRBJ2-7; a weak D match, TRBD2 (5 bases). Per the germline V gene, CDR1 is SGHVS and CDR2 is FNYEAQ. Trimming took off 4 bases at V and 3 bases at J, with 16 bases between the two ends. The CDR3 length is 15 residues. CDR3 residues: CASSSALTGNYEQYF. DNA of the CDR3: TGTGCCAGCAGCTCGGCCCTAACGGGAAACTACGAGCAGTACTTC.

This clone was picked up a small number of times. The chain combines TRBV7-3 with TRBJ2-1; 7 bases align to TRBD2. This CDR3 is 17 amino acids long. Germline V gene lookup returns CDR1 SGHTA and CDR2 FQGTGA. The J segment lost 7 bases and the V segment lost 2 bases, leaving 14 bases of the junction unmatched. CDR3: CASSLALSGTGPNEQFF. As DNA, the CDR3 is TGTGCCAGCAGCTTAGCGTTGAGCGGGACCGGGCCGAATGAGCAGTTCTTC. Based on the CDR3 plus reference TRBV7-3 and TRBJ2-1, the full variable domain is GAGVSQTPSNKVTEKGKYVELRCDPISGHTALYWYRQSLGQGPEFLIYFQGTGAADDSGLPNDRFFAVRPEGSVSTLKIQRTERGDSAVYLCASSLALSGTGPNEQFFGPGTRLTVL.

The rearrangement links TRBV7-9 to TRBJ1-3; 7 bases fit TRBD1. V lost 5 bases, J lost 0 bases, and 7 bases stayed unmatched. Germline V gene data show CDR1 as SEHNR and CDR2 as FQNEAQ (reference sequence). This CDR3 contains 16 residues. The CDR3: CASSPWTGSSGNTIYF. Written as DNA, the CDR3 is TGTGCCAGCAGCCCTTGGACAGGCAGCTCTGGAAACACCATATATTTT.

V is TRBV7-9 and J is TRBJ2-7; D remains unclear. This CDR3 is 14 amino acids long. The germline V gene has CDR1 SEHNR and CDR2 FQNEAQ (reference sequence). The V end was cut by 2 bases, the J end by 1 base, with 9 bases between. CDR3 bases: TGTGCCAGCAGCTTAACGCCCGAGTCCTACGAGCAGTACTTC. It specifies CASSLTPESYEQYF. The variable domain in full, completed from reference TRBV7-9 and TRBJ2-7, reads DTGVSQNPRHKITKRGQNVTFRCDPISEHNRLYWYRQTLGQGPEFLTYFQNEAQLEKSRLLSDRFSAERPKGSFSTLEIQRTEQGDSAMYLCASSLTPESYEQYFGPGTRLTVT.

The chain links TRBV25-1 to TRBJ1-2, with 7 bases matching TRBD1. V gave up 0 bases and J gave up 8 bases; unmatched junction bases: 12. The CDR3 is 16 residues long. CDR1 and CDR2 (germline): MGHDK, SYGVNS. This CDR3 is CASSEYPGGNFGGYTF. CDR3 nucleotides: TGTGCCAGCAGTGAATATCCAGGGGGTAACTTCGGAGGCTACACCTTC.

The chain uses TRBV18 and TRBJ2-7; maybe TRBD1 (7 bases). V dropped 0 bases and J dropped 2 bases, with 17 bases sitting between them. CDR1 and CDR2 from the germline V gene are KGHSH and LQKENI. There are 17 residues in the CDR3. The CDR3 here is CASSPPGGQRRAYEQYF. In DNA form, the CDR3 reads TGTGCCAGCTCACCACCGGGGGGACAGAGAAGAGCCTACGAGCAGTACTTC.

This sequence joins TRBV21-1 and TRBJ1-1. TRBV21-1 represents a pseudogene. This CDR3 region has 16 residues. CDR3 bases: TGTGCCAGCAGCAAAAGCGGGGGGGGAATGAACACTGAAGCTTTCTTT. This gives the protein CASSKSGGGMNTEAFF.

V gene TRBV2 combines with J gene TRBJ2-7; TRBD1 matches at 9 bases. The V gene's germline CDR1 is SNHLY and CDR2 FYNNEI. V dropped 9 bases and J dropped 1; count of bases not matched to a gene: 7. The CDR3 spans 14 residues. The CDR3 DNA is TGTGCCAGTACTGGACAGGGGCTTTCCTACGAGCAGTACTTC. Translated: CASTGQGLSYEQYF. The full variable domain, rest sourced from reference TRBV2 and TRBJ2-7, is EPEVTQTPSHQVTQMGQEVILRCVPISNHLYFYWYRQILGQKVEFLVSFYNNEISEKSEIFDDQFSVERPDGSNFTLKIRSTKLEDSAMYFCASTGQGLSYEQYFGPGTRLTVT.

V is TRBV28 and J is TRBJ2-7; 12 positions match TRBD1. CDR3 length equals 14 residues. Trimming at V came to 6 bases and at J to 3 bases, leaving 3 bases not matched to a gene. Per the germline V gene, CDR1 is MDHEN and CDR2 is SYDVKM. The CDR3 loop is CASRGTGGGYEQYF. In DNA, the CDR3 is TGTGCCAGCAGAGGGACAGGGGGCGGCTACGAGCAGTACTTC.

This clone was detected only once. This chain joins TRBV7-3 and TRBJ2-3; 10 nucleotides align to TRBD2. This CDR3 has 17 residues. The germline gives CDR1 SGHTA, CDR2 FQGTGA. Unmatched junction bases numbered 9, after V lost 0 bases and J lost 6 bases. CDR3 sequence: CASSLTGQREGADTQYF. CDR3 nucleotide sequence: TGTGCCAGCAGCTTAACGGGACAGCGGGAGGGTGCCGATACGCAGTATTTT.

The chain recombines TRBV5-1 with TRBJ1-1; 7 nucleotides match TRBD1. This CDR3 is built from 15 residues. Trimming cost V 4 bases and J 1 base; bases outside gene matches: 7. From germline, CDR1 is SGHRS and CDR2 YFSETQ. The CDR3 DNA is TGCGCCAGCAGCCGCCTAGGGACAGAGAACACTGAAGCTTTCTTT. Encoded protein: CASSRLGTENTEAFF.

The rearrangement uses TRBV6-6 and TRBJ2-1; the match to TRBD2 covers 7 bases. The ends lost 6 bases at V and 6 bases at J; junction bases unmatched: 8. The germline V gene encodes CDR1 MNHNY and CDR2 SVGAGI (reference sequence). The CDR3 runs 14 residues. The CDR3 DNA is TGTGCCAGCAGGCGGGAGTTGGGATTCAATGAGCAGTTCTTC. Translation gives CASRRELGFNEQFF.

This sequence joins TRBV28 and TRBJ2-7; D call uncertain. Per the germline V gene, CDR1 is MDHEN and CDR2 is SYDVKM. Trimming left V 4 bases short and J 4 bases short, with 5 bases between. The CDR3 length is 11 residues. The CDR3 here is CASSSPYEQYF. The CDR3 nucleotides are TGTGCCAGCAGTTCCCCGTACGAGCAGTACTTC. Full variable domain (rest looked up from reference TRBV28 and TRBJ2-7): DVKVTQSSRYLVKRTGEKVFLECVQDMDHENMFWYRQDPGLGLRLIYFSYDVKMKEKGDIPEGYSVSREKKERFSLILESASTNQTSMYLCASSSPYEQYFGPGTRLTVT.

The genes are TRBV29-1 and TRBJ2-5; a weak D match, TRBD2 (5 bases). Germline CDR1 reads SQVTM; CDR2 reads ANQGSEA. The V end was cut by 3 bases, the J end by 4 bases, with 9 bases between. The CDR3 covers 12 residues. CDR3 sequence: CSVDSARETQYF. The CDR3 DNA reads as TGCAGCGTTGATAGCGCGCGAGAGACCCAGTACTTC.

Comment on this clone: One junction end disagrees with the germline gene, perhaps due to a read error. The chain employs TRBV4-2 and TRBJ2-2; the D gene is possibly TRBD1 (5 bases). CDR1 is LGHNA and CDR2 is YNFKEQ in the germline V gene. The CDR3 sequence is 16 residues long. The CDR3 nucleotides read TGTACCAGCAGCCGACCCGTGACAGCGAACACCGGGGAGCTGTTTTTT. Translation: CTSSRPVTANTGELFF.

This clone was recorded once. Written as DNA, the CDR3 is TGTGCCAGCAGCGTAGCTGGGCGGGACGCGATCGGGGAGCTGTTTTTT. Encoded protein: CASSVAGRDAIGELFF. The rearrangement uses TRBV9 and TRBJ2-2; tentative D call: TRBD2 (6 bases). Between the trimmed V and J ends, which lost 0 bases and 7 bases, there was a span of 16 bases. CDR3 length: 16 amino acids. Germline V lookup: CDR1 SGDLS, CDR2 YYNGEE.

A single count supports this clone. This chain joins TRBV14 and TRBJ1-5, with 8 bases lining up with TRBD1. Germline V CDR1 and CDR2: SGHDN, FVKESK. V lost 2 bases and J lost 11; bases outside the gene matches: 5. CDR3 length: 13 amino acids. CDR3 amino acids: CASSQTTGAAQHF. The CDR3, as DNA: TGTGCCAGCAGCCAAACGACAGGGGCGGCCCAGCATTTT. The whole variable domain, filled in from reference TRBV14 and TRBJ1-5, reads EAGVTQFPSHSVIEKGQTVTLRCDPISGHDNLYWYRRVMGKEIKFLLHFVKESKQDESGMPNNRFLAERTGGTYSTLKVQPAELEDSGVYFCASSQTTGAAQHFGDGTRLSIL.

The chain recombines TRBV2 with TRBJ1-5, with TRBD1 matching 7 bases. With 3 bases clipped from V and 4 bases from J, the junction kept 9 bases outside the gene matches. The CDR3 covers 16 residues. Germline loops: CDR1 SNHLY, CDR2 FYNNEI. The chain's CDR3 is CASSEVQGLRNQPQHF. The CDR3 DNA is TGTGCCAGCAGTGAGGTACAGGGGCTAAGAAATCAGCCCCAGCATTTT.

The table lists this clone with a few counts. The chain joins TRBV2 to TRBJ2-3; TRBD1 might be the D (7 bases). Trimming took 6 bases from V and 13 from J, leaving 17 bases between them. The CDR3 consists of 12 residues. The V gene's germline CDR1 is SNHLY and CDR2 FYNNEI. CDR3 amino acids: CASSGRQGDKYF. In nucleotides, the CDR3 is TGTGCCAGCAGCGGGAGACAGGGTGATAAGTATTTT.

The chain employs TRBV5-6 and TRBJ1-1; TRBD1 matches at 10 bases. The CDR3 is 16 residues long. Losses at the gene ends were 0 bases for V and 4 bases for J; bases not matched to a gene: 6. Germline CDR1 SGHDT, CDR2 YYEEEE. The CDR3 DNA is TGTGCCAGCAGCTTGGGACAGGGGGCCGGATCCACTGAAGCTTTCTTT. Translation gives CASSLGQGAGSTEAFF.

Here the CDR3 DNA reads TGTGCCAGCAGCGGAACAGGATCCGCCTACGAGCAGTACTTC. This codes for CASSGTGSAYEQYF. This chain connects TRBV9 to TRBJ2-7, with D maybe TRBD1 (5 bases). Germline V gives CDR1 SGDLS, CDR2 YYNGEE. Trimming cost V 3 bases and J 2 bases, with 12 bases left between them. The CDR3 is 14 amino acids. Together with reference TRBV9 and TRBJ2-7, the CDR3 gives the full variable domain: DSGVTQTPKHLITATGQRVTLRCSPRSGDLSVYWYQQSLDQGLQFLIQYYNGEERAKGNILERFSAQQFPDLHSELNLSSLELGDSALYFCASSGTGSAYEQYFGPGTRLTVT.

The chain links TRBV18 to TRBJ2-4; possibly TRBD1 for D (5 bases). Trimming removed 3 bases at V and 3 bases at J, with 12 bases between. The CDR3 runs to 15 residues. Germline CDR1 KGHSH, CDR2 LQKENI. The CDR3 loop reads CASSPDDSSKNIQYF. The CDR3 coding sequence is TGTGCCAGCTCACCGGATGACAGTAGCAAAAACATTCAGTACTTC.

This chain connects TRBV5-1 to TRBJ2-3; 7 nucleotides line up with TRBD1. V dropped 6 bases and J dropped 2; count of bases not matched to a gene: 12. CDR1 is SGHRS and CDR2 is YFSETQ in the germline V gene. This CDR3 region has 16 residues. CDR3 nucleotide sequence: TGCGCCAGCACGCGCCCCGAGACAGGGAACACAGATACGCAGTATTTT. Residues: CASTRPETGNTDTQYF.